The next 28 T cell receptor beta chains were all read from a single sample in a study of T cell responses to AZD1222 COVID-19 vaccine. Data came from immunoSEQ multiplex PCR; TCRdb stores just in-frame clones and leaves some out. The sample holds about 140,000 clones, about nine tenths seen once. The material was peripheral blood, obtained on day 0 of AZD1222 vaccination. Every receptor here comes from an adult in good health.

The chain is built from TRBV6-5 and TRBJ1-1; TRBD1 might be the D (6 bases). V was pared by 4 bases and J by 2 bases, with 14 bases between. The CDR3 has 15 residues. The germline V gene encodes CDR1 MNHEY and CDR2 SVGAGI. CDR3 loop: CASSSHGQLNTEAFF. The CDR3 DNA follows: TGTGCCAGCAGTTCCCACGGACAGCTCAACACTGAAGCTTTCTTT.

At least ten counts were recorded for this clone. This chain links TRBV19 with TRBJ2-1; possible D gene TRBD2, 5 bases. Germline V CDR1 and CDR2: LNHDA, SQIVND (reference sequence). This CDR3 comprises 15 residues. Between the trimmed V and J ends, which lost 7 bases and 9 bases, there was a span of 22 bases. The CDR3: CASNSAGLEYGEQFF. The DNA of the CDR3 is TGTGCCAGTAATTCCGCGGGCCTAGAATACGGTGAGCAGTTCTTC.

V and J are TRBV4-3 and TRBJ2-7; possibly TRBD1 for D (5 bases). Germline V gives CDR1 LGHNA, CDR2 YSLEER. The CDR3 is 14 amino acids. Trimming shortened V by 0 bases and J by 4 bases, and 10 bases separated the two germline ends. Here the CDR3 DNA reads TGCGCCAGCAGCCAAGACAGCAGGGTTTACGAGCAGTACTTC. This gives the protein CASSQDSRVYEQYF.

The chain has TRBV5-6 and TRBJ2-7; D is unclear. The germline V and J ends were trimmed by 2 bases and 3 bases, with 3 bases remaining between them. The CDR3 sequence is 11 residues long. CDR1 is SGHDT, CDR2 YYEEEE, per germline. This CDR3 reads CASSFNYEQYF. For the CDR3, the DNA is TGTGCCAGCAGCTTTAACTACGAGCAGTACTTC.

The table lists this clone with a few counts. This chain links TRBV6-5 with TRBJ2-1, with D unclear. Germline V gene data show CDR1 as MNHEY and CDR2 as SVGAGI. V was cut by 5 bases and J by 2 bases, with 13 bases left in between. The CDR3 consists of 15 residues. For the CDR3, the DNA is TGTGCCAGCAGTCTTGTTAGGGAAGCCTACAATGAGCAGTTCTTC. Its translation: CASSLVREAYNEQFF.

The CDR3, as DNA: TGCGCCAGCAGCTTGGCCGGGACAGGGGGCCGGGAGACCCAGTACTTC. Translated, it gives CASSLAGTGGRETQYF. The chain couples TRBV5-1 to TRBJ2-5, with 12 bases aligning to TRBD1. V lost 0 bases and J lost 5; bases outside the gene matches: 5. The CDR3 is 16 residues long. CDR1 SGHRS and CDR2 YFSETQ come from the germline V gene.

V gene TRBV27 combines with J gene TRBJ1-6; D is undetermined. V lost 4 bases and J 9 bases, leaving 13 bases between the germline ends. CDR1 and CDR2 from the germline V gene are MNHEY and SMNVEV (reference sequence). The CDR3 covers 14 residues. CDR3 region: CASSSPISSSPLHF. CDR3 DNA: TGTGCCAGCAGTTCCCCTATCTCCAGTTCACCCCTCCACTTT.

The gene calls are TRBV19 and TRBJ1-2, with a possible D match to TRBD1 (5 bases). The V end lost 1 base, the J end lost 4 bases, and 13 bases lay between the germline ends. In germline, CDR1 is LNHDA, CDR2 SQIVND (reference sequence). The CDR3 covers 15 residues. Here the CDR3 DNA reads TGTGCCAGTAGTATAGGGGGCAGCATCGCCTATGGCTACACCTTC. Its translation is CASSIGGSIAYGYTF.

This clone was seen ten or more times. This chain connects TRBV30 to TRBJ2-2; 7 nucleotides match TRBD2. V lost 4 bases to trimming and J lost 3 bases; unmatched junction nucleotides: 8. Looked up from germline, CDR1 is GTSNPN and CDR2 is SVGIG (reference sequence). CDR3 length equals 15 residues. The DNA of the CDR3 is TGTGCCTGGATGGTGGGGGAGGGCCACACCGGGGAGCTGTTTTTT. Its translation is CAWMVGEGHTGELFF.

The V and J genes are TRBV20-1 and TRBJ2-1; 8 nucleotides line up with TRBD2. J lost 7 bases, V lost 3 bases, and 8 bases had no gene match. CDR1 is DFQATT and CDR2 is SNEGSKA in the germline V gene (reference sequence). There are 14 residues in the CDR3. In DNA form, the CDR3 reads TGCAGTGCTAGTGGGGCGGGAGGCGGGAATGAGCAGTTCTTC. It is translated as CSASGAGGGNEQFF.

The chain recombines TRBV3-1 (or the pseudogene TRBV3-2) with TRBJ2-5, with a possible D match to TRBD2 (6 bases). The CDR3 is 18 amino acids. The V and J ends lost 0 bases and 10 bases respectively, with 27 bases between them. Germline CDR1 and CDR2: LGHDT and YNNKEL (reference sequence). DNA of the CDR3: TGTGCCAGCAGCCAAGATGCGACCGGGACTGCGGGTGTAGAGGTCCAGTACTTC. It translates to CASSQDATGTAGVEVQYF.

CDR3 bases: TGTGCCGGAAGGGACCAATTCTACGAGCAGTACTTC. Its translation: CAGRDQFYEQYF. The chain employs TRBV30 and TRBJ2-7; possibly TRBD1 or TRBD2 for D (5 bases each). This CDR3 is built from 12 residues. The germline V gene has CDR1 GTSNPN and CDR2 SVGIG (reference sequence). V lost 8 bases and J 3 bases, leaving 14 bases between the germline ends. Using reference TRBV30 and TRBJ2-7 for the parts outside the CDR3, the full variable domain is SQTIHQWPATLVQPVGSPLSLECTVEGTSNPNLYWYRQAAGRGLQLLFYSVGIGQISSEVPQNLSASRPQDRQFILSSKKLLLSDSGFYLCAGRDQFYEQYFGPGTRLTVT.

The chain joins TRBV14 to TRBJ1-1, with a tentative D call TRBD1 (5 bases). This CDR3 contains 13 residues. Germline V CDR1 and CDR2: SGHDN, FVKESK. DNA for the CDR3: TGTGCAACGCGAAGGGGCAAGAACACTGAAGCTTTCTTT. Its protein product is CATRRGKNTEAFF.

The genes are TRBV7-2 and TRBJ2-5; no firm D call. This CDR3 contains 11 residues. Trimming removed 5 bases from V and 1 base from J, with 2 bases in between. The germline CDR1 and CDR2 sequences are SGHTA and FQGNSA. CDR3 protein: CASSAQETQYF. CDR3 nucleotides: TGTGCCAGCAGCGCCCAAGAGACCCAGTACTTC.

The chain has TRBV2 and TRBJ1-2; 7 bases are a match to TRBD1. V was pared by 3 bases and J by 7 bases, with 20 bases of the junction left unmatched. The germline V gene has CDR1 SNHLY and CDR2 FYNNEI. This CDR3 spans 18 amino acids. The CDR3 bases are TGTGCCAGCAGTGAGACGTGGACAGGAAAACAAGGGCGGCGTGGCTACACCTTC. This gives the protein CASSETWTGKQGRRGYTF.

The chain joins TRBV27 to TRBJ1-4, with D unclear. This CDR3 is 16 amino acids long. Germline CDR1 reads MNHEY; CDR2 reads SMNVEV (reference sequence). Trimming removed 0 bases at V and 5 bases at J, with 13 bases between. DNA for the CDR3: TGTGCCAGCAGTTTATCGAGGCGTCGGCAGAATGAAAAACTGTTTTTT. Protein sequence: CASSLSRRRQNEKLFF.

The chain has TRBV11-1 and TRBJ1-5; no definite D call. The CDR3 has 13 amino acids. Germline-derived CDR1 and CDR2 are SGHAT and FQDESV (reference sequence). V lost 4 bases and J lost 7, with 11 bases in between. The DNA for the CDR3 is TGTGCCAGCAGCTCCACAAATGGCCAGCCCCAGCATTTT. Its translation is CASSSTNGQPQHF.

The rearrangement uses TRBV30 and TRBJ2-3; D gene uncertain. V shed 7 bases and J shed 1 base, with 9 bases lying between them. Germline CDR1 is GTSNPN and CDR2 is SVGIG (reference sequence). This CDR3 contains 12 residues. CDR3 region: CAFARGTDTQYF. The DNA for the CDR3 is TGTGCCTTCGCACGGGGCACAGATACGCAGTATTTT.

V gene TRBV3-1 (or the pseudogene TRBV3-2) combines with J gene TRBJ2-1; no reliable D call. Germline V gene data show CDR1 as LGHDT and CDR2 as YNNKEL (reference sequence). This CDR3 region has 15 residues. V gave up 1 base and J gave up 7 bases, with 14 bases separating them. The DNA of the CDR3 is TGTGCCAGCAGCCAAGTCGCCGGGTCTCAGAATGAGCAGTTCTTC. This gives the protein CASSQVAGSQNEQFF.

This clone was counted a few times. The chain joins TRBV6-5 to TRBJ2-5; D gene ambiguous. CDR1 is MNHEY and CDR2 is SVGAGI in the germline V gene. V was trimmed by 2 bases and J by 5 bases, leaving 3 bases between them. The CDR3 loop spans 11 amino acids. The CDR3 spells CASSYGETQYF. For the CDR3, the DNA is TGTGCCAGCAGTTACGGCGAGACCCAGTACTTC.

V is TRBV4-1 and J is TRBJ2-5; a possible D gene is TRBD2 (6 bases). The germline CDR1 and CDR2 sequences are MGHRA and YSYEKL. Trimming took 4 bases from V and 0 from J, leaving 12 bases between them. CDR3 length equals 15 residues. In nucleotides, the CDR3 is TGCGCCAGCAGCCCCACACGGGACTACCAAGAGACCCAGTACTTC. Its protein is CASSPTRDYQETQYF.

DNA of the CDR3: TGCGCCAGCAGCCCGGAGAGAGCTAATGAAAAACTGTTTTTT. This encodes CASSPERANEKLFF. The V call is TRBV4-1, the J call TRBJ1-4, with D uncertain. V lost 4 bases and J lost 3, with 9 bases in between. Germline lookup yields CDR1 MGHRA and CDR2 YSYEKL. CDR3 length: 14 residues.

This clone was counted once. The chain is built from TRBV4-1 and TRBJ1-3; TRBD1 matches 7 bases. The junction had 5 bases not matched to a gene; V was cut back by 1 base and J by 2 bases. Germline V gives CDR1 MGHRA, CDR2 YSYEKL. The CDR3 has 16 amino acids. CDR3 nucleotide sequence: TGCGCCAGCAGCCAAGGGTCCGACAGGGCTGGAAACACCATATATTTT. Its translation: CASSQGSDRAGNTIYF.

This clone was seen once. The V and J genes are TRBV18 and TRBJ1-3, with a weak D call TRBD1 (6 bases). This CDR3 contains 16 residues. Germline V gene data show CDR1 as KGHSH and CDR2 as LQKENI. The V end was cut by 2 bases, the J end by 2 bases, with 13 bases between. The CDR3 bases are TGTGCCAGCTCACCATCTGGGGCAGGGGCTGGAAACACCATATATTTT. It is translated as CASSPSGAGAGNTIYF.

The chain recombines TRBV29-1 with TRBJ1-1; D might be TRBD1 (5 bases). Trimming took off 7 bases at V and 0 bases at J, with 9 bases between the two ends. In germline, CDR1 is SQVTM, CDR2 ANQGSEA. This CDR3 is 12 amino acids long. The CDR3: CSGGDLNTEAFF. The CDR3 DNA reads as TGCAGCGGGGGGGACTTGAACACTGAAGCTTTCTTT.

Only a few counts were recorded for this clone. The chain employs TRBV19 and TRBJ2-1, with 8 bases matching TRBD1. The CDR3 runs to 15 residues. After removal of 3 bases from V and 2 bases from J, the junction contained 3 bases not matched to a gene. CDR1 and CDR2 (germline): LNHDA, SQIVND (reference sequence). The CDR3 DNA reads as TGTGCCAGTAGTATCCGGACAGGGACCTACAATGAGCAGTTCTTC. Protein sequence: CASSIRTGTYNEQFF.

V is TRBV5-1 and J is TRBJ1-2; the D is unclear. The V end lost 5 bases, the J end lost 6 bases, and 17 bases lay between the germline ends. This CDR3 has 14 residues. Germline V gene sequence: CDR1 SGHRS, CDR2 YFSETQ. CDR3 residues: CASRPLTERDGYTF. The CDR3 DNA reads as TGCGCCAGCAGACCACTAACCGAGAGGGATGGCTACACCTTC.

The chain carries TRBV18 and TRBJ1-2, with TRBD1 matching 7 bases. The trim removed 5 bases at V and 2 bases at J, leaving 2 bases unmatched. The germline CDR1 and CDR2 sequences are KGHSH and LQKENI. The CDR3 is made up of 13 amino acids. The CDR3 DNA reads as TGTGCCAGCTCAAGGGACAGAAACTATGGCTACACCTTC. Protein product: CASSRDRNYGYTF.